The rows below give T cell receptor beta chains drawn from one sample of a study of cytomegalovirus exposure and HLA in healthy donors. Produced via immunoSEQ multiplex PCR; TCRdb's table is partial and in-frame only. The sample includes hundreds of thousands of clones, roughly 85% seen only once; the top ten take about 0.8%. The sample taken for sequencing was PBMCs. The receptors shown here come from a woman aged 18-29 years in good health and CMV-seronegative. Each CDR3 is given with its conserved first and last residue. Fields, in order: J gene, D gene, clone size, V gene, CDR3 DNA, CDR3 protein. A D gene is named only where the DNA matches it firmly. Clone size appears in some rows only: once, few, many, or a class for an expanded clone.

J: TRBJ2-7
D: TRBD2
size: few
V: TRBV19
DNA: TGTGCCAGTAGTATTGAGCTTAGCGGGTCCTACGAGCAGTACTTC
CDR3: CASSIELSGSYEQYF

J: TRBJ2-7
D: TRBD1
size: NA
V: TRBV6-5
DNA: TGTGCCAGCAGTTACAGAAGACAGGGTGGGTCCTACGAGCAGTACTTC
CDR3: CASSYRRQGGSYEQYF

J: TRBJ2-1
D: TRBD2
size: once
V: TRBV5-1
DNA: TGCGCCAGCAGCTTGGAGGCTAGCGGGGCCTACAATGAGCAGTTCTTC
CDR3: CASSLEASGAYNEQFF

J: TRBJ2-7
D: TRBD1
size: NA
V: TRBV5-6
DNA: TGTGCCAGCAGCGACCGGGACAGGCCGTCCTACGAGCAGTACTTC
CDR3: CASSDRDRPSYEQYF

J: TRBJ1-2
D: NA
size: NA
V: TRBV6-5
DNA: TGTGCCAGCAGTTACTCTTCGATCCCCCTAGATGGCTACACCTTC
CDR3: CASSYSSIPLDGYTF

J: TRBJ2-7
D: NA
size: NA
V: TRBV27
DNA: TGTGCCAGCAGTTTTGGCAACGCCCAATACGAGCAGTACTTC
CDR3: CASSFGNAQYEQYF

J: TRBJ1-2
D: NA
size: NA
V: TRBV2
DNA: TGTGCCAGCCGTACAGGGCAGGTGAAAGGCTACACCTTC
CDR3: CASRTGQVKGYTF

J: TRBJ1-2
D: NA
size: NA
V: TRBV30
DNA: TGTGCCTGGAGTGTCGGACAGACGTATGGCTACACCTTC
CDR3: CAWSVGQTYGYTF

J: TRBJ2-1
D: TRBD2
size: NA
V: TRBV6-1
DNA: TGTGCCAGCAGGGTCCTAGCGGGGTTCTACAATGAGCAGTTCTTC
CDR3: CASRVLAGFYNEQFF

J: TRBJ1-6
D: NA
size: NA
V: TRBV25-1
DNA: TGTGCCAGCAGCCGGCAGGGGTCCGGTTCACCCCTCCACTTT
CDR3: CASSRQGSGSPLHF

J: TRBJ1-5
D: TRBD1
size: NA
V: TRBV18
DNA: TGTGCCAGCTCACCGGGACAGGGAAGCAATCAGCCCCAGCATTTT
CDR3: CASSPGQGSNQPQHF

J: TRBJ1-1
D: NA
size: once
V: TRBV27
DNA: TGTGCCAGCAGCAGACAGGCGGCTAACACTGAAGCTTTCTTT
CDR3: CASSRQAANTEAFF

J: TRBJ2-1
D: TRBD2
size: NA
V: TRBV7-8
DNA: TGTGCCACCGACCCCTACGGGGGGGCAATCAATGAGCAGTTCTTC
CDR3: CATDPYGGAINEQFF

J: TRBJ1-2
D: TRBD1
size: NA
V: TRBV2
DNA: TGTGCCAGCAGTGAATCCGGCGGGACAGGGGCTGGCTACACCTTC
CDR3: CASSESGGTGAGYTF

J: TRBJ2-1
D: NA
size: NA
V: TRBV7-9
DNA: TGTGCCAGCAGCTTACGGCTAGCCCCCTACAATGAGCAGTTCTTC
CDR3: CASSLRLAPYNEQFF

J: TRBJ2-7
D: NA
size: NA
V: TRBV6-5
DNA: TGTGCCAGCAGTTACAGTAGCTTCTACGAGCAGTACTTC
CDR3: CASSYSSFYEQYF

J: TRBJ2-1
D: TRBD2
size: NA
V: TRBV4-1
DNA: TGCGCCAGCAGCCAGTCCCCGGGACTAGCGGGAGGTATTGAGCAGTTCTTC
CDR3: CASSQSPGLAGGIEQFF

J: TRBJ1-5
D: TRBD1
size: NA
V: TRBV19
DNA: TGTGCCAGTAGTATAGAGACCGGGACAGGTAGCAATCAGCCCCAGCATTTT
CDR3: CASSIETGTGSNQPQHF

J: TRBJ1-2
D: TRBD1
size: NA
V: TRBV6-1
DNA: TGTGCCAGCAGTGTTCAGGGGGCCTATGGCTACACCTTC
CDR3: CASSVQGAYGYTF

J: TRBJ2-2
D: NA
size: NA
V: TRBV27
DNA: TGTGCCAGCAAACTTCAGAACACCGGGGAGCTGTTTTTT
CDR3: CASKLQNTGELFF

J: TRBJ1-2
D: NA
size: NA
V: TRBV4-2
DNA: TGTGCCAGCAGCCCAACAAGCCCCCGACAATCAGGGGATCATGGCTACACCTTC
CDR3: CASSPTSPRQSGDHGYTF

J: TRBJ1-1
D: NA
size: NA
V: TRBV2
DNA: TGTGCCAGCAGTGAATCGCGGAACGGAGACACTGAAGCTTTCTTT
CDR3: CASSESRNGDTEAFF

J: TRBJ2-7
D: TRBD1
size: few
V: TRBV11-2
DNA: TGTGCCAGCAGCTTCCGGGACAGGTTCTCCTACGAGCAGTACTTC
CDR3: CASSFRDRFSYEQYF

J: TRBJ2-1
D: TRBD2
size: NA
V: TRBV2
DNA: TGTGCCAGCAGTGGAGCGGGGCCCTACAATGAGCAGTTCTTC
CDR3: CASSGAGPYNEQFF

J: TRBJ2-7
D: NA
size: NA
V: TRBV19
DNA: TGTGCCAGTAGTCTAGGGGGGGGCGAGCAGTACTTC
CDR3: CASSLGGGEQYF

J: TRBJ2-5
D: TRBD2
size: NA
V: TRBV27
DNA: TGTGCCAGCAGTTTATGGGCGGGGGGCCAAGAGACCCAGTACTTC
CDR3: CASSLWAGGQETQYF

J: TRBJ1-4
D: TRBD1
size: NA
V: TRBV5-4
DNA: TGTGCCAGCAGCTTGACAGGGGGCGCAACTAATGAAAAACTGTTTTTT
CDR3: CASSLTGGATNEKLFF

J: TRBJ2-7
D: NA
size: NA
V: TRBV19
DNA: TGTGCCAGTAGTAGGACACGAACCTACGAGCAGTACTTC
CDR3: CASSRTRTYEQYF

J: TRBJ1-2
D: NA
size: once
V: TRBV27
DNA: TGTGCCAGCAGTTGGAGGCGGGGGGGATATGGCTACACCTTC
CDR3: CASSWRRGGYGYTF

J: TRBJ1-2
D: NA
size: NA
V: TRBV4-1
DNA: TGCGCCAGCAGCCAAGTGGGGAGCTATGGCTACACCTTC
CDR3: CASSQVGSYGYTF

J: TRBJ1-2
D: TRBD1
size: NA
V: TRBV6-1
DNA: TGTGCCAGCAGTGCCGCGACAGGGGGAAACTATGGCTACACCTTC
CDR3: CASSAATGGNYGYTF

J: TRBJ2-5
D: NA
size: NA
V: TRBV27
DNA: TGTGCCAGCAGTTTGGTAGACCAAGAGACCCAGTACTTC
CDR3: CASSLVDQETQYF

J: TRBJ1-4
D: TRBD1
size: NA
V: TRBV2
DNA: TGTGCCAGCCTGGGCGAACAGGGGGCGACTAATGAAAAACTGTTTTTT
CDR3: CASLGEQGATNEKLFF

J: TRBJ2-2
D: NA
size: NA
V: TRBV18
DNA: TGTGCCAGCTCACCACATGTAACCGGGGAGCTGTTTTTT
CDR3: CASSPHVTGELFF

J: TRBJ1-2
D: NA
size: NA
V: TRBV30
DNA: TGTGCCTGGAGTGTGACACTCTATGGCTACACCTTC
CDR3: CAWSVTLYGYTF

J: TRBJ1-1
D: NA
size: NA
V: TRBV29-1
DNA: TGCAGCGTCCTGGGCAGAGCAAACACTGAAGCTTTCTTT
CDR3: CSVLGRANTEAFF

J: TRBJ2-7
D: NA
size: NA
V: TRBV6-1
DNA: TGTGCCAGCAGGGAAGACGATACCTACTCCTACGAGCAGTACTTC
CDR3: CASREDDTYSYEQYF

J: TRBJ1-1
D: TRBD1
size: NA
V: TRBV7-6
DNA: TGTGCCAGCAGCCCACAGGGGGCTGGGACTGAAGCTTTCTTT
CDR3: CASSPQGAGTEAFF

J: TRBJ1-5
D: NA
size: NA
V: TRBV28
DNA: TGTGCCAGCAGTAGTTTAGAGGTCGACGTTCGGCCCCAGCATTTT
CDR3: CASSSLEVDVRPQHF

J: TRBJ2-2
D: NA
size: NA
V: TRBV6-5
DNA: TGTGCCAGCAGTTACGGTAGCGGCGGGGAGCTGTTTTTT
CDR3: CASSYGSGGELFF

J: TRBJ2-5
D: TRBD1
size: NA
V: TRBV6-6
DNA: TGTGCCAGCAGTTACTCGAACGACAGGGAAGAGACCCAGTACTTC
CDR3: CASSYSNDREETQYF

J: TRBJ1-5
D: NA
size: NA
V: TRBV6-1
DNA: TGTGCCAGCGCCCTCGACGGGGTTCAGCCCCAGCATTTT
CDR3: CASALDGVQPQHF